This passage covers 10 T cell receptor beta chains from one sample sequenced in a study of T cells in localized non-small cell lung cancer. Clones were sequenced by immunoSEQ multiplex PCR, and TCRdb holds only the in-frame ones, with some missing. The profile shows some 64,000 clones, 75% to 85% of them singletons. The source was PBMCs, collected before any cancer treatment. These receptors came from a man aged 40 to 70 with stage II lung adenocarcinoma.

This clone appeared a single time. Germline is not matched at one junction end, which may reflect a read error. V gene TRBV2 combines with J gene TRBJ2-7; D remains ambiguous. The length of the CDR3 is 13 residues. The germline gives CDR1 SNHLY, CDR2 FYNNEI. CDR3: CASSEGLTYEQYF. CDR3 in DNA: TGTGCCAGCAGCGAAGGTCTCACCTACGAGCAGTACTTC.

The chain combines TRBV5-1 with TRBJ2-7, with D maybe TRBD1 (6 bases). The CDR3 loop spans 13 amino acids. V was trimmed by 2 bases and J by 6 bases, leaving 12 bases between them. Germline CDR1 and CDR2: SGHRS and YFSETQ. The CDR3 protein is CASSFQQGREQYF. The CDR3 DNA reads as TGCGCCAGCAGCTTTCAACAGGGCCGCGAGCAGTACTTC. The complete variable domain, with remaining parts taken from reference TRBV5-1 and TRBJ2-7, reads KAGVTQTPRYLIKTRGQQVTLSCSPISGHRSVSWYQQTPGQGLQFLFEYFSETQRNKGNFPGRFSGRQFSNSRSEMNVSTLELGDSALYLCASSFQQGREQYFGPGTRLTVT.

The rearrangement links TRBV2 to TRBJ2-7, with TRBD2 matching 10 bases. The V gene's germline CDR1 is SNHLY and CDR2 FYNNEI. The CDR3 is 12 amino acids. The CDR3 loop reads CASGGTSYEQYF. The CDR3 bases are TGTGCTAGCGGGGGGACCTCCTACGAGCAGTACTTC. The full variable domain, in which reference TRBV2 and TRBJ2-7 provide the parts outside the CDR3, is EPEVTQTPSHQVTQMGQEVILRCVPISNHLYFYWYRQILGQKVEFLVSFYNNEISEKSEIFDDQFSVERPDGSNFTLKIRSTKLEDSAMYFCASGGTSYEQYFGPGTRLTVT.

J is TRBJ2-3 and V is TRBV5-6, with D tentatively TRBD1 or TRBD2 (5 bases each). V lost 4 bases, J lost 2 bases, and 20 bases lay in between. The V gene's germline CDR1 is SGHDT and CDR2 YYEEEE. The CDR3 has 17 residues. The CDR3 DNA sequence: TGTGCCAGCAGCCTCGCTCCGGGACGGACCAACACAGATACGCAGTATTTT. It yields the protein CASSLAPGRTNTDTQYF.

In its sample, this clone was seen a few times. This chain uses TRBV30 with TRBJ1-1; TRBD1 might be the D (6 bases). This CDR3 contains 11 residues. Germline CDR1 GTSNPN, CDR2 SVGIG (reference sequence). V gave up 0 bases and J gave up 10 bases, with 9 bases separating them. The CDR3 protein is CAWSVGGTAFF. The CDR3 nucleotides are TGTGCCTGGAGTGTGGGGGGCACAGCTTTCTTT.

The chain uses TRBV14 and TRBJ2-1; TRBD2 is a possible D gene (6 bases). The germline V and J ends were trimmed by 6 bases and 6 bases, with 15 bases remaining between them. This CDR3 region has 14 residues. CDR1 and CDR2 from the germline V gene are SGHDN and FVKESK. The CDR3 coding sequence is TGTGCCAGCAGTCCGACCTCCGGGGGCAATGAGCAGTTCTTC. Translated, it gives CASSPTSGGNEQFF. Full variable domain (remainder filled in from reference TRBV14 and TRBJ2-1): EAGVTQFPSHSVIEKGQTVTLRCDPISGHDNLYWYRRVMGKEIKFLLHFVKESKQDESGMPNNRFLAERTGGTYSTLKVQPAELEDSGVYFCASSPTSGGNEQFFGPGTRLTVL.

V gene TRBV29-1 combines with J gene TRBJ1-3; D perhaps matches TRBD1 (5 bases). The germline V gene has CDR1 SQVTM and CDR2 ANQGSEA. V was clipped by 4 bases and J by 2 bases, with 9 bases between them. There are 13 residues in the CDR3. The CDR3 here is CSVGGGAGNTIYF. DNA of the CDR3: TGCAGCGTTGGCGGGGGGGCTGGAAACACCATATATTTT.

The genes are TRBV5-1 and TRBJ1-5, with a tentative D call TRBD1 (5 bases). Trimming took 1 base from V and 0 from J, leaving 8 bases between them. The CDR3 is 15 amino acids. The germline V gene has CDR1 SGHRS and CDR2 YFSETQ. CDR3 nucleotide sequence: TGCGCCAGCAGCTTGAGAGGGGTTAGCAATCAGCCCCAGCATTTT. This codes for CASSLRGVSNQPQHF.

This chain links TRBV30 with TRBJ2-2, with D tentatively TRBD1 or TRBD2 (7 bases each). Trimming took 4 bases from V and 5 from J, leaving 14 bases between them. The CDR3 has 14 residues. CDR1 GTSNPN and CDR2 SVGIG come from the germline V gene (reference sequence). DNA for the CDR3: TGTGCCTGGAAGACAGGGAGGGGAACCGGGGAGCTGTTTTTT. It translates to CAWKTGRGTGELFF.

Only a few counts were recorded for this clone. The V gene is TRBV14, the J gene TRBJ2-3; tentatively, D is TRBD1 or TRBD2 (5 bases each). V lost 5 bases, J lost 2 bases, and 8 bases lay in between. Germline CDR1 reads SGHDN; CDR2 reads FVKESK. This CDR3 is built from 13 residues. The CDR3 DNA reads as TGTGCCAGCAGCTTCGGGACCACAGATACGCAGTATTTT. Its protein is CASSFGTTDTQYF. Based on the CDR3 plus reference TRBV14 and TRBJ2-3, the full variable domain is EAGVTQFPSHSVIEKGQTVTLRCDPISGHDNLYWYRRVMGKEIKFLLHFVKESKQDESGMPNNRFLAERTGGTYSTLKVQPAELEDSGVYFCASSFGTTDTQYFGPGTRLTVL.